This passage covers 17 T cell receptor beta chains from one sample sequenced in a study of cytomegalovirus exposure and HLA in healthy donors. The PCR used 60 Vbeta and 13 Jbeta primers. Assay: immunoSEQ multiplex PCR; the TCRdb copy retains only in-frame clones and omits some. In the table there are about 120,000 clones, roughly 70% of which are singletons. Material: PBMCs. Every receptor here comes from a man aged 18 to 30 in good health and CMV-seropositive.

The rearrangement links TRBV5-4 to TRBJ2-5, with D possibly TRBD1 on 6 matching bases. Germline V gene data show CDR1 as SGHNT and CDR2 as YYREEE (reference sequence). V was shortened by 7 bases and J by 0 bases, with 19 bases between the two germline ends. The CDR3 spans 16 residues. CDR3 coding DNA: TGTGCCAGCCACGCTACAGGGTCGGGGTACCAAGAGACCCAGTACTTC. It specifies CASHATGSGYQETQYF.

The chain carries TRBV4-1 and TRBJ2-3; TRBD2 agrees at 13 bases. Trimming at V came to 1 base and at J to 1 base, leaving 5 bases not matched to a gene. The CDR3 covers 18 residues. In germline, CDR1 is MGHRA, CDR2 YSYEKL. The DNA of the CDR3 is TGCGCCAGCAGCCAAGGACTAGCGGGGGGTGGAGGCACAGATACGCAGTATTTT. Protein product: CASSQGLAGGGGTDTQYF.

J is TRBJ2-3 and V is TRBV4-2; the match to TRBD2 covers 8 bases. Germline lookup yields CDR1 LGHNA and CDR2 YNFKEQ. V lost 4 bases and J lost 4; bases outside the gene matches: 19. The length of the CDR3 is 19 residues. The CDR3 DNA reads TGTGCCAGCAGCCGCCGAATGGGCGGGGGGCTCGTGAAGGCAGATACGCAGTATTTT. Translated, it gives CASSRRMGGGLVKADTQYF.

CDR3: CASSPTGTLDEKLFF. The CDR3, as DNA: TGTGCCAGCAGCCCCACCGGGACACTTGATGAAAAACTGTTTTTT. The chain joins TRBV7-9 to TRBJ1-4; D is perhaps TRBD1 (6 bases). The germline V gene has CDR1 SEHNR and CDR2 FQNEAQ (reference sequence). Trimming stripped 5 bases from V and 6 bases from J, with 16 bases between. This CDR3 comprises 15 residues.

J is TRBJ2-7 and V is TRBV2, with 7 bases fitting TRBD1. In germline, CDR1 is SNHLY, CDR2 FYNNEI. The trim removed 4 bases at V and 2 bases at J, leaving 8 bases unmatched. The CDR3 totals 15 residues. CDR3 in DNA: TGTGCCAGCAGTGGGGGAGCAGGGGGTCCCTACGAGCAGTACTTC. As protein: CASSGGAGGPYEQYF.

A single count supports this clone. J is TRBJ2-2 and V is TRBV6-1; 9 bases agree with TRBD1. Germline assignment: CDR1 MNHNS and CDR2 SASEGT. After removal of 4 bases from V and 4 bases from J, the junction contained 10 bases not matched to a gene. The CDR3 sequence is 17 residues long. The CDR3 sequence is CASSGVQGALSTGELFF. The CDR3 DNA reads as TGTGCCAGCAGTGGAGTACAGGGGGCGTTGAGCACCGGGGAGCTGTTTTTT.

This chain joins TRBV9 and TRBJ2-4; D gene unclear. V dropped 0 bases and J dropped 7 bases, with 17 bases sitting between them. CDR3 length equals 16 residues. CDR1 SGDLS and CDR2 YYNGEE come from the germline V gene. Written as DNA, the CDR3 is TGTGCCAGCAGCGTAGGCCCATTCGGATCTAGGAACATTCAGTACTTC. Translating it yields CASSVGPFGSRNIQYF.

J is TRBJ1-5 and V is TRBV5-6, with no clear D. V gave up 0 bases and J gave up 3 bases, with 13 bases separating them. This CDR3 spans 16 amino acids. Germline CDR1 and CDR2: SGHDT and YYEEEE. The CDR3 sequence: CASSLGGRGDNQPQHF. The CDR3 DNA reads TGTGCCAGCAGCTTGGGAGGTCGGGGAGACAATCAGCCCCAGCATTTT.

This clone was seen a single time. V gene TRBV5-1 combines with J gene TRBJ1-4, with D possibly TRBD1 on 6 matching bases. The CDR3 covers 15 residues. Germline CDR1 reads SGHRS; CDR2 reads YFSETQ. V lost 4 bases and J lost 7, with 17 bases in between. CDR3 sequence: CASSLQGSSGEKLFF. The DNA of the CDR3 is TGCGCCAGCAGCCTTCAGGGGTCCAGTGGTGAAAAACTGTTTTTT.

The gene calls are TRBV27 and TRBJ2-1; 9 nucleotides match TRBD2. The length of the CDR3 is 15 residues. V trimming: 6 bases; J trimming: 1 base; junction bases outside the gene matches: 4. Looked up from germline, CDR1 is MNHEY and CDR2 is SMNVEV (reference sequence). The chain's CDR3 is CASSLLAGSYNEQFF. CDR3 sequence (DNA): TGTGCCAGCAGCCTCCTAGCGGGGTCCTACAATGAGCAGTTCTTC.

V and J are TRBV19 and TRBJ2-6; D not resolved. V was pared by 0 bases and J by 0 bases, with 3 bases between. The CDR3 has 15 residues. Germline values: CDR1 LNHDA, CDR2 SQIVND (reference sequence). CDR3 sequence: CASSIDFSGANVLTF. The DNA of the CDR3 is TGTGCCAGTAGTATAGACTTCTCTGGGGCCAACGTCCTGACTTTC.

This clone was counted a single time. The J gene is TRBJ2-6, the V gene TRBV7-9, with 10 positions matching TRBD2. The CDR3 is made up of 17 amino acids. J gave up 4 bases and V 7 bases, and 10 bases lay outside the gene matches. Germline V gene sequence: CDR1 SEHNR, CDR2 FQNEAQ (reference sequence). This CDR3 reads CASNERGGLAGANVLTF. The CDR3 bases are TGTGCCAGCAACGAGCGGGGGGGATTGGCCGGGGCCAACGTCCTGACTTTC.

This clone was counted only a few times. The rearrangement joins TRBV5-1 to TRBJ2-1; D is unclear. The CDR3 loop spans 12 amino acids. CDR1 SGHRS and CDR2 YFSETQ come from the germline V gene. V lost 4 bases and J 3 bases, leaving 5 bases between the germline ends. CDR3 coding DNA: TGCGCCAGCAGCCAACTCTACAATGAGCAGTTCTTC. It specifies CASSQLYNEQFF.

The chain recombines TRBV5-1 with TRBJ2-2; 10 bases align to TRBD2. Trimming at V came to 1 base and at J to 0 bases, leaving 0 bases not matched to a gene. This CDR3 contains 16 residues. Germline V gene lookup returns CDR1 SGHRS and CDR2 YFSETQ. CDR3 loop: CASSLSGGANTGELFF. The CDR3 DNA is TGCGCCAGCAGCTTGAGCGGGGGGGCGAACACCGGGGAGCTGTTTTTT.

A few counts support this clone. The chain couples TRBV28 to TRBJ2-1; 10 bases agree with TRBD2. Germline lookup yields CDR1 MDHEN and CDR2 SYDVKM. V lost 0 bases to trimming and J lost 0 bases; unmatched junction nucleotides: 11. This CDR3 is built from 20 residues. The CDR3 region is CASSLWGSSGGSSSYNEQFF. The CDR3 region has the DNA TGTGCCAGCAGTTTATGGGGCTCTAGCGGGGGCTCCAGCTCCTACAATGAGCAGTTCTTC.

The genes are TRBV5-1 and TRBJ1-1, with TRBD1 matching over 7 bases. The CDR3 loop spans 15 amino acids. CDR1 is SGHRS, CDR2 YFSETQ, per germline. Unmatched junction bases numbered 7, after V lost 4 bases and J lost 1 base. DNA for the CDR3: TGCGCCAGCAGCACTGGGACAGCGGGGAACACTGAAGCTTTCTTT. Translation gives CASSTGTAGNTEAFF.

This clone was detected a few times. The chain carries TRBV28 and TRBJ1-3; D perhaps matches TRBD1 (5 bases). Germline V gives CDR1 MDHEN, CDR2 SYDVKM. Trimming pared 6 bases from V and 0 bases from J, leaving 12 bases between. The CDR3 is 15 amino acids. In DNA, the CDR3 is TGTGCCAGCAGACAGGAGGGAAGCTCTGGAAACACCATATATTTT. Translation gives CASRQEGSSGNTIYF.